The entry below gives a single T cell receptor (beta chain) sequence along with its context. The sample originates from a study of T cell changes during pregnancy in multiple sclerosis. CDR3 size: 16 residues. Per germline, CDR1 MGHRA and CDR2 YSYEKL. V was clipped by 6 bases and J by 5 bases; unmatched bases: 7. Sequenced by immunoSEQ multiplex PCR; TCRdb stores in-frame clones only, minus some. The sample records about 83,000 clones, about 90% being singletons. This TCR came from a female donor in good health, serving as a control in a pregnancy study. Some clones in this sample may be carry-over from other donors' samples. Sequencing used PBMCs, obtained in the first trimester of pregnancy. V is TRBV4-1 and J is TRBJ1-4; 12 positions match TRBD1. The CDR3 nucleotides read TGCGCCAGCAGTCACGGGACAGGGGGCAGGAATGAAAAACTGTTTTTT. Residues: CASSHGTGGRNEKLFF.